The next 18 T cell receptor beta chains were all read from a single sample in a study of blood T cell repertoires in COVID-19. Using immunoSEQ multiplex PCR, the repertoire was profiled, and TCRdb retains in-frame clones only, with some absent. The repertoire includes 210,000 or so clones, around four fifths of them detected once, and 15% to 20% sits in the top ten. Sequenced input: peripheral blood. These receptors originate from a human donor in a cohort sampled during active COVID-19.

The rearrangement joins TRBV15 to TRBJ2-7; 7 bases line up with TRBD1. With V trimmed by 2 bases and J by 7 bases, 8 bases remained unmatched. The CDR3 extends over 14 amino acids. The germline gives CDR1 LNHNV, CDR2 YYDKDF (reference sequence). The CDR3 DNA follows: TGTGCCACCAGCAGAATACAGGGGATAGGAGAGCAGTACTTC. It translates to CATSRIQGIGEQYF.

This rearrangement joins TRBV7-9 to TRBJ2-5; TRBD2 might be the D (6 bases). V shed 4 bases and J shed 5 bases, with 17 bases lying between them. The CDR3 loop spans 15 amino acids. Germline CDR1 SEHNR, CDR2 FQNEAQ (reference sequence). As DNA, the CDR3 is TGTGCCAGCAGCTCAACACCGGGAGAAACGGAGACCCAGTACTTC. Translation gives CASSSTPGETETQYF.

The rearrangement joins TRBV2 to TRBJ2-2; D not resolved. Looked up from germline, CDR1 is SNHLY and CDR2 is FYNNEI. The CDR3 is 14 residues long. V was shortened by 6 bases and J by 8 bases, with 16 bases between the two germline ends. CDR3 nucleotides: TGTGCCAGCAGAGCTCTTCTGAGTAGTGGGGAGCTGTTTTTT. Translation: CASRALLSSGELFF.

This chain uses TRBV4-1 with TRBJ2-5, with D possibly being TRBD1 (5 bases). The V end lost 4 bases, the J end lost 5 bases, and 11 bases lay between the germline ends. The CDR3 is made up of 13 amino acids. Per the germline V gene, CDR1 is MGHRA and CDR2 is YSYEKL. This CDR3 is CASSPSGYETQYF. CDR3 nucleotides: TGCGCCAGCAGCCCATCAGGGTACGAGACCCAGTACTTC.

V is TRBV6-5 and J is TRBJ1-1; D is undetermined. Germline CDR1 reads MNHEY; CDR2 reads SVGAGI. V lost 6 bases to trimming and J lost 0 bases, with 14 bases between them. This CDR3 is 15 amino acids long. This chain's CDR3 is CASRLERILNTEAFF. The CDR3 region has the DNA TGTGCCAGCAGGTTAGAGCGGATCCTGAACACTGAAGCTTTCTTT.

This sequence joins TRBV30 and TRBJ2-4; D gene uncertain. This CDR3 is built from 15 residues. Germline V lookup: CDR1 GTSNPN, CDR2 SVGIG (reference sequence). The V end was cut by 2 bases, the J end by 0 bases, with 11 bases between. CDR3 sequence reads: CAWSLGALAKNIQYF. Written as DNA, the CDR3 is TGTGCCTGGAGTCTAGGTGCTCTAGCCAAAAACATTCAGTACTTC. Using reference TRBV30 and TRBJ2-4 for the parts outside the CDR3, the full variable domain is SQTIHQWPATLVQPVGSPLSLECTVEGTSNPNLYWYRQAAGRGLQLLFYSVGIGQISSEVPQNLSASRPQDRQFILSSKKLLLSDSGFYLCAWSLGALAKNIQYFGAGTRLSVL.

CDR3 amino acids: CASSFWGAGELFF. DNA of the CDR3: TGTGCCAGCAGTTTTTGGGGGGCCGGGGAGCTGTTTTTT. The chain carries TRBV6-5 and TRBJ2-2; perhaps TRBD2 as D (6 bases). V was trimmed by 4 bases and J by 6 bases, leaving 9 bases between them. CDR1 and CDR2 (germline): MNHEY, SVGAGI. CDR3 size: 13 residues.

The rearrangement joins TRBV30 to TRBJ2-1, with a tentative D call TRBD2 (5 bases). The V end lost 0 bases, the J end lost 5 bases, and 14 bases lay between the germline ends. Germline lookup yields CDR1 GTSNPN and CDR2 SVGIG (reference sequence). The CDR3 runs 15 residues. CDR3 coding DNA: TGTGCCTGGAGTGTAAGAACGGGATCTCACAATGAGCAGTTCTTC. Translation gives CAWSVRTGSHNEQFF.

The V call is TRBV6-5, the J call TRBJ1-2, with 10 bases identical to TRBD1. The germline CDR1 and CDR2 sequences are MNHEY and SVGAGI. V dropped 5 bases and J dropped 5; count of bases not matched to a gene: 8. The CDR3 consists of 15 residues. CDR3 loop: CASSKRWTGGYGYTF. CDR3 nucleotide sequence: TGTGCCAGCAGTAAACGATGGACAGGGGGATATGGCTACACCTTC.

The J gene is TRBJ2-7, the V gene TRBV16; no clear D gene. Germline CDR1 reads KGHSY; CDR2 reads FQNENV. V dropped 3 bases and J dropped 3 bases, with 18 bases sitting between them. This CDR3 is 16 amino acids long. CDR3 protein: CASSHPLAGRNYEQYF. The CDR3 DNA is TGTGCCAGCAGCCATCCCTTAGCCGGCCGAAACTACGAGCAGTACTTC.

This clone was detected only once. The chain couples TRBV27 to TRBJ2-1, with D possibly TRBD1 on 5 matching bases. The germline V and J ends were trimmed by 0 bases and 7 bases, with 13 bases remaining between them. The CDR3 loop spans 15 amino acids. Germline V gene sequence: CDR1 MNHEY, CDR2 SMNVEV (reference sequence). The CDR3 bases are TGTGCCAGCAGTTTATCGGGCAGGGTCGGTAATGAGCAGTTCTTC. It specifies CASSLSGRVGNEQFF.

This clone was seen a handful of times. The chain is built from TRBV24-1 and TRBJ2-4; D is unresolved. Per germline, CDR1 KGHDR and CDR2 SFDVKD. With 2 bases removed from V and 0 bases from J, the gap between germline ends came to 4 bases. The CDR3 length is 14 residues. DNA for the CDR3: TGTGCCACCAGTGATTCGGGAGCCAAAAACATTCAGTACTTC. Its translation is CATSDSGAKNIQYF.

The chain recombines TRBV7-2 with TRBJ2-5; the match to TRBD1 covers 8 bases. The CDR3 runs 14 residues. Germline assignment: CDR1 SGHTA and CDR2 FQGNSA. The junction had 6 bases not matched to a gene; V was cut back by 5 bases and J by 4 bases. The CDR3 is CASSRDRWLETQYF. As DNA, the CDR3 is TGTGCCAGCAGCCGGGACAGGTGGTTAGAGACCCAGTACTTC.

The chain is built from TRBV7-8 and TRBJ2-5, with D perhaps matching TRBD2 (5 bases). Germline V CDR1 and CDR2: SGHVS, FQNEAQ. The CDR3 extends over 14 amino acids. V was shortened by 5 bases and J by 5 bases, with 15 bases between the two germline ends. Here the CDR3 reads CASSLPPSTETQYF. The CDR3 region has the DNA TGTGCCAGCAGCCTCCCTCCTAGCACGGAGACCCAGTACTTC.

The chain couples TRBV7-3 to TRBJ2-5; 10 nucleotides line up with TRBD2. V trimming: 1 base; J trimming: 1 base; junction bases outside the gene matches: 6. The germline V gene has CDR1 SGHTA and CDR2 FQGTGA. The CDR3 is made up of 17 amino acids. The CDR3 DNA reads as TGTGCCAGCAGCTTAAATTCTAGCGGGGGACCCCAAGAGACCCAGTACTTC. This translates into CASSLNSSGGPQETQYF.

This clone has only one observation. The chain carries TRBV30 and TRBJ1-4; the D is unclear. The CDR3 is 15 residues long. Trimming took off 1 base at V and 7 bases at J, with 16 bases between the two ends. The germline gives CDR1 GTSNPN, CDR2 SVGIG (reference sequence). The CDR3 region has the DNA TGTGCCTGGAGTGCCCGACCGGAGGAGGGTGAAAAACTGTTTTTT. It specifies CAWSARPEEGEKLFF.

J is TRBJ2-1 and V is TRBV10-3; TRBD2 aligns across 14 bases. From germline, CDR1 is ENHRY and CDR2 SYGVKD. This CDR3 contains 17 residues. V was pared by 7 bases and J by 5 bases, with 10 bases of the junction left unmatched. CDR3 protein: CAITARLTSGGDNEQFF. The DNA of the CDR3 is TGTGCCATCACGGCTAGGCTGACTAGCGGGGGGGACAATGAGCAGTTCTTC.

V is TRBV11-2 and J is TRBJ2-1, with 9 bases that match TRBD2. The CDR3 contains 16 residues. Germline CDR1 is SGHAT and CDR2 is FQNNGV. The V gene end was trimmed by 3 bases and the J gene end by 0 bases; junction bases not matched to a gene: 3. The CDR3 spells CASSFLTSGSYNEQFF. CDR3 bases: TGTGCCAGCAGCTTTCTGACTAGCGGCTCCTACAATGAGCAGTTCTTC.